The table lists the clone carrying this TCR beta chain with a few counts. Its antigen is unknown. The entry originates in a study of blood T cells in healthy people across ages. Study-wide results and limits: In long-lived donors, naive CD4+ cell counts and diversity exceeded those of aged donors. Underestimates were what the diversity estimates from one million T cells were considered to be.

A J-beta primer mix and a sample-barcoded 5' primer were used in a second PCR of about 6 to 12 cycles. Each of the cDNA molecules was tagged by a template-switch adaptor with 12 random nucleotides. All samples gave at least 2.5 million CDR3-containing paired-end reads. TCRdb re-called the 5' RACE reads with MiXCR, one entry per CDR3 protein. Among 1.5 million to 2 million distinct CDR3 sequences listed, about 49% were seen once. Trimming pared 3 bases from V and 13 bases from J, leaving 16 bases between. The CDR3 runs to 13 residues. CDR1 and CDR2 (germline): MNHEY, SVGEGT. This TCR was recovered from a woman aged 40 to 49 in good health. The sequenced sample consisted of blood. This chain links TRBV6-2 or TRBV6-3 with TRBJ2-1, with a tentative D call TRBD2 (6 bases). The CDR3 region has the DNA TGTGCCAGCAGTTATACAGGTCTGGGACTCCAGTTCTTC. Translated: CASSYTGLGLQFF.